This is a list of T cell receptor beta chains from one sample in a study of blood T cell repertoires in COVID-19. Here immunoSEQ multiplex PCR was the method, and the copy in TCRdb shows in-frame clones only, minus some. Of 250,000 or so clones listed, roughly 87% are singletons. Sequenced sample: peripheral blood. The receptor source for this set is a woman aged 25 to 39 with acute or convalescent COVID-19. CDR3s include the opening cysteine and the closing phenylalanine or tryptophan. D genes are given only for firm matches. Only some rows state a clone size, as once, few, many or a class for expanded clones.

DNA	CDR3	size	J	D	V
TGTGCCAGCGGTGTGTCGGGACTAGCGGGAGGCGATGAGCAGTTCTTC	CASGVSGLAGGDEQFF	.	TRBJ2-1	TRBD2	TRBV5-6
TGTGCCAGCAGTTCGGGGGATAGCGGGAAGGGTGGCGAGCAGTACTTC	CASSSGDSGKGGEQYF	.	TRBJ2-7	TRBD2	TRBV13
TGCGCCAGCAGCGTCGGTTCTAGAGCGAACAATGAGCAGTTCTTC	CASSVGSRANNEQFF	.	TRBJ2-1	.	TRBV5-1
TGTGCCAGCAGCTTATCACTAGCGGGGCGCTCCTACGAGCAGTACTTC	CASSLSLAGRSYEQYF	.	TRBJ2-7	TRBD2	TRBV11-3
TGTGCCAGCAGCTCCCGGGAGTTAGGGATTGCGGATACGCAGTATTTT	CASSSRELGIADTQYF	.	TRBJ2-3	.	TRBV11-3
TGTGCCAGTAGCCGGGACAGCTACTACAATGAGCAGTTCTTC	CASSRDSYYNEQFF	.	TRBJ2-1	TRBD1	TRBV19
TGTGCCAGCAGTTTACAACATTATAGCAATCAGCCCCAGCATTTT	CASSLQHYSNQPQHF	.	TRBJ1-5	.	TRBV27
TGTGCCAGCAGTCCTCCAGGGCGGCAGGCCCATGGCTACACCTTC	CASSPPGRQAHGYTF	once	TRBJ1-2	.	TRBV28
TGTGCCAGCAGTTTATACAGGGACTACGAGCAGTACTTC	CASSLYRDYEQYF	.	TRBJ2-7	.	TRBV12-3/TRBV12-4
TGTGCCAGCAGTTTCGACAGGGCACGCTCTGGGGCCAACGTCCTGACTTTC	CASSFDRARSGANVLTF	.	TRBJ2-6	TRBD1	TRBV25-1
TGCAGTGCTAGTTGGGACAGCTTGCCGGCTAACTATGGCTACACCTTC	CSASWDSLPANYGYTF	.	TRBJ1-2	TRBD1	TRBV20-1
TGTGCCAGCAGCCAAGATCTCTCGCTAGCGAGTACAGATACGCAGTATTTT	CASSQDLSLASTDTQYF	.	TRBJ2-3	.	TRBV4-2
TGTGCCAGCAGCTGGGGAGTTCCTGAAGCTTTCTTT	CASSWGVPEAFF	.	TRBJ1-1	.	TRBV11-2
TGTGCCAGCAGCTTAGACCTGGACAGGGGGCAAGAGACCCAGTACTTC	CASSLDLDRGQETQYF	.	TRBJ2-5	TRBD1	TRBV11-2
TGCGCCAGCAGCCCTAGAATAAACACAGATACGCAGTATTTT	CASSPRINTDTQYF	.	TRBJ2-3	.	TRBV5-1
TGTGCTAGTGGTTCGAGGCTCACCGGGGAGCTGTTTTTT	CASGSRLTGELFF	.	TRBJ2-2	.	TRBV12-5
TGCGCCAGCAGCTTCGCCCAGGGCCACAACTATGGCTACACCTTC	CASSFAQGHNYGYTF	.	TRBJ1-2	.	TRBV5-1
TGTGCCAGCAGCCCGACAGGGATCGAGCAGTACTTC	CASSPTGIEQYF	once	TRBJ2-7	TRBD1	TRBV7-9
TGTGCCAGCAGCAGAAGGGGGGGCTCCGAAACCTACGAGCAGTACTTC	CASSRRGGSETYEQYF	.	TRBJ2-7	.	TRBV7-9
TGCAGCGTCGGGGGGGGAAGGGCCGGTGAGCAGTTCTTC	CSVGGGRAGEQFF	.	TRBJ2-1	TRBD2	TRBV29-1
TGTGCCAGCAGTTTAGGTCTAGCGGGAGGTTCCTACGAGCAGTACTTC	CASSLGLAGGSYEQYF	.	TRBJ2-7	TRBD2	TRBV6-2/TRBV6-3
TGTGCCAGCTCTGAGGGACTAGTCGGCAATGAGCAGTTCTTC	CASSEGLVGNEQFF	.	TRBJ2-1	TRBD2	TRBV18
TGTGCCAGCAGAGAAGGGACAGCCTGGTCAGCCACCATATATTTT	CASREGTAWSATIYF	once	TRBJ1-3	TRBD1	TRBV6-1
TGTGCCAGCAGCTTGGTGGGAGGGCCGCTTAGAAACATTCAGTACTTC	CASSLVGGPLRNIQYF	.	TRBJ2-4	TRBD2	TRBV5-6
TGCGCCAGCAGCCAAGATAGGTGGGCGCCTGGAAACACCATATATTTT	CASSQDRWAPGNTIYF	.	TRBJ1-3	.	TRBV4-3
TGCGGGACTAGCGGGAGAGATACGCAGTATTTT	CGTSGRDTQYF	.	TRBJ2-3	TRBD2	TRBV29-1
TGTGCCAGCAGCATACTAGCAGGCTACAATGAGCAGTTCTTC	CASSILAGYNEQFF	.	TRBJ2-1	.	TRBV7-9
TGTGCTAGTGGTTTGCAAGTAGCGGTTCCTAACAATGAGCAGTTCTTC	CASGLQVAVPNNEQFF	once	TRBJ2-1	.	TRBV12-5
TGCGCCAGCAGTCAACTCCAGGGGCCCCAAGGAAAACTGTTTTTT	CASSQLQGPQGKLFF	.	TRBJ1-4	.	TRBV5-1
TGTGCCAGCAGTTACGGGAGAGGAGCAACAGATACGCAGTATTTT	CASSYGRGATDTQYF	.	TRBJ2-3	.	TRBV6-5
TGTGCCACCAGTGACCATGGACAAAACGAGCAGTACTTC	CATSDHGQNEQYF	.	TRBJ2-7	.	TRBV24-1
TGCGCCAGCAGCCAAGATCAGGTGGTCGGGGAGCTGTTTTTT	CASSQDQVVGELFF	.	TRBJ2-2	.	TRBV4-3
TGTGCCAGCAGTTTACCCCCCCGGGGGGGATTGGACAAAAACATTCAGTACTTC	CASSLPPRGGLDKNIQYF	.	TRBJ2-4	TRBD2	TRBV28
TGCGCCAGCAGCCCGGGACAGGGGGGAGCAGATACGCAGTATTTT	CASSPGQGGADTQYF	.	TRBJ2-3	TRBD1	TRBV4-3
TGTGCCAGCAGCAGCAGGGCCACTAGCGGGAGTCATTGGAAATTCTTC	CASSSRATSGSHWKFF	.	TRBJ2-1	TRBD2	TRBV9
TGTGCCAGCAGCGAAACCATCCTAGCAGGGGCACCCCAGTACTTC	CASSETILAGAPQYF	.	TRBJ2-5	.	TRBV6-2/TRBV6-3
TGCGCCAGCAGTGAGTCGGGACTCGCAATTCAGTACTTC	CASSESGLAIQYF	.	TRBJ2-4	.	TRBV10-1
TGCAGCGTCACGGACAGGGAGCATCAGCCCCAGCATTTT	CSVTDREHQPQHF	.	TRBJ1-5	TRBD1	TRBV29-1
TGTGCCAGCTCACTTCATCCAGGGCGCAATGAGCAGTTCTTC	CASSLHPGRNEQFF	.	TRBJ2-1	.	TRBV18
TGTGCCTGGTCCGTCTCTGGAAACACCATATATTTT	CAWSVSGNTIYF	.	TRBJ1-3	.	TRBV30
TGTGCCAGCAGCTTAGGGCAAGCGGGACCGAATGAGCAGTTCTTC	CASSLGQAGPNEQFF	.	TRBJ2-1	TRBD2	TRBV7-9
TGTGCCTGGAGTGTTCTAGAGAGGCAGTACGAGCAGTACTTC	CAWSVLERQYEQYF	few	TRBJ2-7	.	TRBV30
TGTGCCAGCAGCCAATTGACTAGCGGGAGAGATACGCAGTATTTT	CASSQLTSGRDTQYF	.	TRBJ2-3	TRBD2	TRBV14
TGCGCCAGCAGCCAGGGGACAGTAGAGACCCAGTACTTC	CASSQGTVETQYF	.	TRBJ2-5	TRBD1	TRBV4-3
TGTGCCAGCACCCCCGGACAGGGGTATGGCTACACCTTC	CASTPGQGYGYTF	.	TRBJ1-2	TRBD1	TRBV2
TGTGCCAGTAGCAAGACAGGGTCAATTTTTGAAAAACTGTTTTTT	CASSKTGSIFEKLFF	.	TRBJ1-4	TRBD1	TRBV19
TGTGCCAGTAATGGCCCTTTGCGTGGGGGGTATTGGAACACTGAAGCTTTCTTT	CASNGPLRGGYWNTEAFF	.	TRBJ1-1	.	TRBV19
TGTGCCAGTAGTATAGGCGCCCCCAATGAGCAGTTCTTC	CASSIGAPNEQFF	.	TRBJ2-1	.	TRBV19
TGTGCCAGTAGTACCTGGGGGCTAGAGACCCAGTACTTC	CASSTWGLETQYF	.	TRBJ2-5	.	TRBV19
TGTGCCAGCAGTTACCCGCAGGGGAGCTATGGCTACACCTTC	CASSYPQGSYGYTF	.	TRBJ1-2	.	TRBV6-2/TRBV6-3
TGTGCCAGCAGTTTACGGAGGGGATCGAGTGACACAGATACGCAGTATTTT	CASSLRRGSSDTDTQYF	.	TRBJ2-3	.	TRBV27
TGTGCCAGTAGTGGCCCCGGGACAGGGTTGAAGACCCAGTACTTC	CASSGPGTGLKTQYF	.	TRBJ2-5	TRBD1	TRBV19
TGTGCCAGCAGCAATACAGATACCCAAGAGACCCAGTACTTC	CASSNTDTQETQYF	.	TRBJ2-5	.	TRBV21-1
TGTGCCAGTAGCCTACAGGGTTCCGGGGAGCTGTTTTTT	CASSLQGSGELFF	.	TRBJ2-2	.	TRBV19
TGTGCCAGTAGTATAGATGGACAGGGGAGCTCCTACGAGCAGTACTTC	CASSIDGQGSSYEQYF	.	TRBJ2-7	TRBD1	TRBV19
TGTGCCAGCAGTTACTTACAAGATAGCAATCAGCCCCAGCATTTT	CASSYLQDSNQPQHF	.	TRBJ1-5	.	TRBV6-2/TRBV6-3
TGTGCCATCAGTGAGGGGGGACTAGCGGGCCAAGAGACCCAGTACTTC	CAISEGGLAGQETQYF	.	TRBJ2-5	TRBD2	TRBV10-3
TGTGCCACCAGCAGAGACCCCGCAGGGTGGGAGACCCAGTACTTC	CATSRDPAGWETQYF	once	TRBJ2-5	.	TRBV15
TGTGCCTTTGAACAGATTCAGACTAACTATGGCTACACCTTC	CAFEQIQTNYGYTF	.	TRBJ1-2	.	TRBV30